A single sample gave rise to the 25 T cell receptor beta chains below, sequenced in a study of radiotherapy plus CTLA-4 blockade in lung cancer. Profiled with immunoSEQ multiplex PCR; TCRdb holds only in-frame clones, not every one. The sample has about 59,000 clones, under 75% seen once. Sample: peripheral blood, taken from a patient treated with radiotherapy plus ipilimumab. The receptors shown here come from a human donor with non-small cell lung cancer whose response to radiotherapy plus ipilimumab could not be evaluated.

The chain joins TRBV11-2 to TRBJ2-5; 9 bases are a match to TRBD1. CDR3 length: 15 residues. The germline CDR1 and CDR2 sequences are SGHAT and FQNNGV. After removal of 5 bases from V and 5 bases from J, the junction contained 9 bases not matched to a gene. The chain's CDR3 is CASSPYRGLGETQYF. In DNA form, the CDR3 reads TGTGCCAGCAGCCCATACAGGGGGCTTGGGGAGACCCAGTACTTC.

The chain employs TRBV27 and TRBJ2-1, with D possibly TRBD1 on 5 matching bases. There are 15 residues in the CDR3. Trimming left V 4 bases short and J 1 base short, with 11 bases between. Germline CDR1 MNHEY, CDR2 SMNVEV (reference sequence). The CDR3, as DNA: TGTGCCAGCAGTTGGGGCACAGGATCCTACAATGAGCAGTTCTTC. Amino acid sequence: CASSWGTGSYNEQFF.

This clone was recorded a few times. The V gene is TRBV6-6, the J gene TRBJ1-4; 8 nucleotides line up with TRBD1. Germline V gene sequence: CDR1 MNHNY, CDR2 SVGAGI (reference sequence). The CDR3 is made up of 14 amino acids. The J segment lost 5 bases and the V segment lost 10 bases, leaving 9 bases of the junction unmatched. The CDR3 sequence: CATIRTGRNEKLFF. The CDR3 DNA sequence: TGTGCCACCATAAGGACAGGGCGGAATGAAAAACTGTTTTTT.

The chain is built from TRBV5-4 and TRBJ1-1, with a tentative D call TRBD1 (6 bases). The CDR3 length is 14 residues. V lost 4 bases and J lost 0, with 10 bases in between. Germline CDR1 SGHNT, CDR2 YYREEE (reference sequence). In nucleotides, the CDR3 is TGTGCCAGCAGCGAGGGACAAATGAACACTGAAGCTTTCTTT. Protein: CASSEGQMNTEAFF.

This rearrangement joins TRBV15 to TRBJ2-5; TRBD2 agrees at 13 bases. In germline, CDR1 is LNHNV, CDR2 YYDKDF (reference sequence). CDR3 length equals 18 residues. The junction had 9 bases not matched to a gene; V was cut back by 0 bases and J by 5 bases. The CDR3 DNA reads as TGTGCCACCAGCAGAGATTTAACTAGCGGGGGGGCATTTGAGACCCAGTACTTC. Its protein is CATSRDLTSGGAFETQYF.

Of note for this clone: Other nucleotide sequences in the sample specify the same CDR3. In DNA form, the CDR3 reads TGTGCCAGCAGCGCCCAGGTAGCGGGAAACACCATATATTTT. This translates into CASSAQVAGNTIYF. The rearrangement links TRBV9 to TRBJ1-3; D remains ambiguous. The CDR3 spans 14 residues. CDR1 is SGDLS, CDR2 YYNGEE, per germline. Between the trimmed V and J ends, which lost 3 bases and 4 bases, there was a span of 11 bases.

Only a few counts were recorded for this clone. This chain links TRBV28 with TRBJ1-2; 7 bases fit TRBD1. Unmatched junction bases numbered 7, after V lost 5 bases and J lost 10 bases. Germline values: CDR1 MDHEN, CDR2 SYDVKM. This CDR3 comprises 12 residues. CDR3 in amino acids: CASSGGQNDYTF. Written as DNA, the CDR3 is TGTGCCAGCAGTGGGGGACAGAACGACTACACCTTC.

The chain combines TRBV6-1 with TRBJ2-2; TRBD2 is a possible D gene (6 bases). Germline values: CDR1 MNHNS, CDR2 SASEGT. Trimming removed 5 bases from V and 1 base from J, with 11 bases in between. The CDR3 runs 15 residues. The CDR3 DNA sequence: TGTGCCAGCAGTTGGGGACTCGGGAACACCGGGGAGCTGTTTTTT. Protein: CASSWGLGNTGELFF.

V is TRBV18 and J is TRBJ1-2, with D possibly matching TRBD1 (5 bases). Germline V gene data show CDR1 as KGHSH and CDR2 as LQKENI. Trimming left V 3 bases short and J 7 bases short, with 15 bases between. This CDR3 comprises 14 residues. The CDR3 loop is CASSPDREISGYTF. In DNA, the CDR3 is TGTGCCAGCTCACCTGACAGAGAAATCTCTGGCTACACCTTC.

The rearrangement joins TRBV5-1 to TRBJ2-2; TRBD1 is a possible D gene (5 bases). Germline CDR1 SGHRS, CDR2 YFSETQ. The CDR3 is 17 residues long. V shed 2 bases and J shed 5 bases, with 19 bases lying between them. In DNA form, the CDR3 reads TGCGCCAGCAGCTTTACACGGCAGGGTGCGTGGACCGGGGAGCTGTTTTTT. Translated: CASSFTRQGAWTGELFF.

This clone was seen a handful of times. The chain joins TRBV7-9 to TRBJ2-3; D possibly corresponds to TRBD1 (5 bases). Germline values: CDR1 SEHNR, CDR2 FQNEAQ (reference sequence). Deletions cut 5 bases from V and 0 bases from J, with 12 bases between. The CDR3 covers 15 residues. In DNA form, the CDR3 reads TGTGCCAGCAGCCGCGACAGCCTCAGCACAGATACGCAGTATTTT. Translating it yields CASSRDSLSTDTQYF.

The V gene is TRBV11-3, the J gene TRBJ2-2, with TRBD1 identical over 7 bases. The junction had 4 bases not matched to a gene; V was cut back by 5 bases and J by 1 base. The CDR3 totals 15 residues. The germline gives CDR1 SGHNT, CDR2 YENEEA. CDR3 nucleotides: TGTGCCAGCAGCCGAGGGGACAGGAACACCGGGGAGCTGTTTTTT. It codes for CASSRGDRNTGELFF.

The genes are TRBV2 and TRBJ1-5, with D tentatively TRBD1 (5 bases). The germline CDR1 and CDR2 sequences are SNHLY and FYNNEI. The CDR3 loop spans 14 amino acids. With 4 bases removed from V and 8 bases from J, the gap between germline ends came to 15 bases. The CDR3 DNA reads as TGTGCCAGCAGTGGGGGCACCGGGTACGAGCCCCAGCATTTT. Translation gives CASSGGTGYEPQHF.

This chain connects TRBV5-1 to TRBJ2-5; 8 bases align to TRBD2. Germline loops: CDR1 SGHRS, CDR2 YFSETQ. The junction had 10 bases not matched to a gene; V was cut back by 4 bases and J by 5 bases. This CDR3 is built from 15 residues. CDR3 residues: CASSLSGGNSETQYF. The CDR3 DNA reads as TGCGCCAGCAGCCTATCGGGGGGGAACTCTGAGACCCAGTACTTC.

The chain recombines TRBV2 with TRBJ2-2; TRBD1 matches 9 bases. CDR1 and CDR2 (germline): SNHLY, FYNNEI. With 6 bases clipped from V and 8 bases from J, the junction kept 16 bases outside the gene matches. The CDR3 is 17 amino acids. CDR3: CASRVQTGGGFYGELFF. CDR3 in DNA: TGTGCCAGCAGGGTCCAGACAGGGGGGGGTTTCTATGGGGAGCTGTTTTTT.

The V call is TRBV7-9, the J call TRBJ1-6, with TRBD1 identical over 8 bases. This CDR3 is built from 15 residues. Trimming took 5 bases from V and 9 from J; bases not matched to a gene: 9. In germline, CDR1 is SEHNR, CDR2 FQNEAQ (reference sequence). CDR3 loop: CASSGDRFGSSPLHF. CDR3 DNA sequence: TGTGCCAGCAGCGGGGACAGGTTTGGTAGTTCACCCCTCCACTTT.

J is TRBJ2-3 and V is TRBV5-1; D perhaps matches TRBD2 (7 bases). Trimming pared 0 bases from V and 3 bases from J, leaving 17 bases between. Per the germline V gene, CDR1 is SGHRS and CDR2 is YFSETQ. The CDR3 is 17 amino acids. CDR3 sequence reads: CASSLEVAGAVTDTQYF. The CDR3 DNA follows: TGCGCCAGCAGCTTGGAGGTGGCGGGGGCGGTTACAGATACGCAGTATTTT.

The CDR3 here is CASSQGWGGAYEQYF. The CDR3 DNA sequence: TGCGCCAGCAGCCAAGGCTGGGGCGGTGCCTACGAGCAGTACTTC. This chain uses TRBV4-1 with TRBJ2-7; possibly TRBD1 for D (5 bases). V was pared by 1 base and J by 2 bases, with 12 bases between. The germline V gene encodes CDR1 MGHRA and CDR2 YSYEKL. The CDR3 spans 15 residues.

This clone was found once. The junction does not match germline at one end; this may be a read error. The rearrangement joins TRBV6-1 to TRBJ2-5; 9 nucleotides line up with TRBD2. Germline-derived CDR1 and CDR2 are MNHNS and SASEGT. The CDR3 consists of 12 residues. CDR3 in DNA: TGTGCCAGCAGGGGGATCCTAGCGGGAATAAACTTC. This gives the protein CASRGILAGINF.

This clone was observed a handful of times. The V gene is TRBV23-1, the J gene TRBJ1-1; D may be TRBD1 (5 bases). TRBV23-1 is assigned to the ORF class and has an uncertain function. The CDR3 is 13 amino acids. V lost 6 bases and J lost 1, with 9 bases in between. The CDR3 nucleotides read TGCGCCAGCAGCACAGGAAGGAACACTGAAGCTTTCTTT. It is translated as CASSTGRNTEAFF.

This chain links TRBV7-2 with TRBJ2-2, with 8 bases aligning to TRBD1. J was trimmed by 5 bases and V by 5 bases; bases with no gene match: 1. CDR3 length: 13 amino acids. Germline CDR1 SGHTA, CDR2 FQGNSA. The DNA of the CDR3 is TGTGCCAGCAGCCGGACAGGGACCGGGGAGCTGTTTTTT. Its translation is CASSRTGTGELFF.

The gene calls are TRBV6-6 and TRBJ1-6; TRBD1 agrees at 8 bases. This CDR3 is built from 15 residues. The germline V gene has CDR1 MNHNY and CDR2 SVGAGI (reference sequence). V shed 6 bases, J shed 14 bases, and the junction held 15 bases outside the gene matches. CDR3 DNA sequence: TGTGCCAGCAGACCTGACAGGGGAGCTGGGTGGGCCCTCCACTTT. This gives the protein CASRPDRGAGWALHF.

This CDR3 reads CASSQTSDSYEQYF. For the CDR3, the DNA is TGTGCCAGCAGCCAGACTAGCGATTCCTACGAGCAGTACTTC. V usage is TRBV6-1 and J usage is TRBJ2-7; 8 bases match TRBD2. The ends lost 6 bases at V and 1 base at J; junction bases unmatched: 5. Per germline, CDR1 MNHNS and CDR2 SASEGT. The CDR3 sequence is 14 residues long.

This chain uses TRBV6-5 with TRBJ2-7; D remains ambiguous. Trimming stripped 5 bases from V and 7 bases from J, with 12 bases between. The CDR3 consists of 12 residues. Looked up from germline, CDR1 is MNHEY and CDR2 is SVGAGI. The CDR3 region is CASSPDLAEQYF. CDR3 DNA sequence: TGTGCCAGCAGTCCCGACTTGGCGGAGCAGTACTTC.

This clone has a single count. This chain uses TRBV7-6 with TRBJ2-3; 7 nucleotides align to TRBD2. From germline, CDR1 is SGHVS and CDR2 FNYEAQ. Trimming at V came to 0 bases and at J to 6 bases, leaving 3 bases not matched to a gene. The CDR3 totals 14 residues. This CDR3 reads CASSLAGGGDTQYF. CDR3 in DNA: TGTGCCAGCAGCTTAGCCGGGGGAGGGGATACGCAGTATTTT. Full variable domain (rest looked up from reference TRBV7-6 and TRBJ2-3): GAGVSQSPRYKVTKRGQDVALRCDPISGHVSLYWYRQALGQGPEFLTYFNYEAQQDKSGLPNDRFSAERPEGSISTLTIQRTEQRDSAMYRCASSLAGGGDTQYFGPGTRLTVL.